What follows is one T cell receptor (beta chain) and its context. No antigen is known for it. The input lacks base qualities; no much larger clone sits a single base away. Its CDR3 holds 18 amino acids, cysteine through phenylalanine. The retained sequence is limited to the CDR3, 54 bases, with the frame set at the first base. The germline V end is reduced by 7 bases and the J end by 1 base; junction bases left unmatched: 14. CDR1 and CDR2, per the germline V gene, are SNHLY and FYNNEI. The data derive from a study of immune evolution from preneoplasia to lung adenocarcinoma (dated by TCRdb to the early 2020s). Turning to the overall study: HLA loss of heterozygosity was found in 7% of AIS, 15% of MIA and 30% to 40% of ADC lesions, and in no AAH lesions. The study combined immune gene expression, TCR sequencing and multiplex immunofluorescence to profile immune contexture across lung adenocarcinoma precursors and invasive adenocarcinoma. Resected precursor lesions (AAH, AIS, MIA) and invasive adenocarcinomas were each compared against paired morphologically normal lung tissue. Sample size was determined by specimen availability and not by a prior power calculation. The immune data were combined with whole exome sequencing and methylation data from the same cohort of nodules. In total, the cohort included roughly 53 patients with pulmonary nodules, all of whom underwent surgical resection. A total of fewer than 60 patients contributed TCR sequencing data. It was reported in the study that more than 85 samples were used for TCR sequencing. POLYSOLVER was used to infer Class I HLA alleles from exome data, while LOHHLA was used to detect allele-specific HLA loss. Broader findings and caveats from the paper: Clonality was highest in normal lung, while later-stage lesions appeared to have lower clonality but higher T cell density and diversity. The findings reflected association rather than direct causation, and larger cohorts with long-term follow-up and longitudinal biopsies were considered necessary. T cell clonality was highest in KRAS-mutant nodules compared with EGFR-mutant or double wild-type lesions. All patients were from Japan and China, so applicability to Western populations was uncertain. Normal lung had the highest top T cell clone frequencies, and these frequencies appeared to fall progressively from AAH through AIS, MIA and invasive adenocarcinoma.

The patients had resection in Japan or China between the mid-2010s and the late 2010s. Histologic diagnosis of each case was confirmed independently by two lung cancer pathologists on H&E slides. For nucleic acid extraction, premalignant or tumor cells were enriched by macro-dissection following pathologic assessment. The AllPrep DNA/RNA FFPE Kit was used to isolate DNA from FFPE tissue. TCR beta CDR3 regions were sequenced from DNA using the immunoSEQ hsTCRbeta Kit. On the authors' methods: The ImmunoSEQ Analyzer was used to analyse the TCR sequencing data. T cell clonality was defined as 1 minus Pielou's evenness computed on productive rearrangements. T cell diversity was measured with the inverse Simpson index on productive templates. T cell density was defined as TCR beta template counts normalized to usable DNA, with usable DNA estimated by amplification and sequencing of housekeeping genes. Two-sided Kruskal-Wallis tests were used to compare TCR metrics across histologic stages. TCRdb limited this immuneACCESS table to in-frame rearrangements with V and J called. A share of clones is missing; checked studies link under half to unresolved V genes, and the rest is unexplained. Clonal size and the V and J genes are those of that table, whereas D and trimming came from the DNA. The sample table records around 5,700 clones; approximately 78% of these occur just once. The ten largest clones take up roughly 7.4% of the sample.

The rearranged segments are TRBV2 and TRBJ2-3, with 10 junctional bases fitting TRBD2. The TCR was taken from a donor older than 65 with lung adenocarcinoma. The sample taken for sequencing was FFPE lung adenocarcinoma in situ tissue. According to the study, the label for this sample's cell subset or site signals: preinvasive adenocarcinoma in situ (AIS). In nucleotides, the sequence is TGTGCCAGCACCTACCTAGCGGGAGTGGGTTCGGGCACAGATACGCAGTATTTT. This codes for CASTYLAGVGSGTDTQYF.